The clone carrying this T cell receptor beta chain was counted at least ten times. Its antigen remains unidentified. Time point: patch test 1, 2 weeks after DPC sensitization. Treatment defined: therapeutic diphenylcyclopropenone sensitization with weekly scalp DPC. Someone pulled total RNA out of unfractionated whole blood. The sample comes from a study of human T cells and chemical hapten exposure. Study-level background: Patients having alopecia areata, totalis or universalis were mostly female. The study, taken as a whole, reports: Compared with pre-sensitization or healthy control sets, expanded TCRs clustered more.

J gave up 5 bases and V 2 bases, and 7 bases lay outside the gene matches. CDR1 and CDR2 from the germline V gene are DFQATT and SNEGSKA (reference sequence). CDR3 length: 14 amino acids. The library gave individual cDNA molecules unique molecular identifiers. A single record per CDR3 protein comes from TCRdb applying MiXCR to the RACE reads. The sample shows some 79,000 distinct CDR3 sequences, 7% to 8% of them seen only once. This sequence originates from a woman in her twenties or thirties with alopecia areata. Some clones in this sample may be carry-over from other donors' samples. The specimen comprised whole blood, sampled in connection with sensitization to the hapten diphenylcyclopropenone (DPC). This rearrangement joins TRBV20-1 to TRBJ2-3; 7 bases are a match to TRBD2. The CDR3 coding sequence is TGCAGTGCTAGACTCAGCGGGGCGGTAGATACGCAGTATTTT. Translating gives CSARLSGAVDTQYF.